A selection of T cell receptor beta chains follows, all from one sample in a study of blood T cell repertoires in COVID-19. Here immunoSEQ multiplex PCR was the method, and the copy in TCRdb shows in-frame clones only, minus some. The sample lists 65,000 to 70,000 clones, around 82% occurring once. The sequenced sample was peripheral blood. Receptors originate from a woman in her sixties with acute or convalescent COVID-19. CDR3s include the opening cysteine and the closing phenylalanine or tryptophan. The D gene is left open where the match is weak. Expanded clones get a size class; other rows say once, few or many, or leave the size out.

V: TRBV7-6; D: TRBD2; size: NA; J: TRBJ2-2; DNA: TGTGCCAGCAGCGCGGGGGGGTTTCGTGCCGGGGAGCTGTTTTTT; CDR3: CASSAGGFRAGELFF
V: TRBV3-1/TRBV3-2; D: NA; size: once; J: TRBJ1-1; DNA: TGTGCCAGCAGCCAATCAGGGGATACTGAAGCTTTCTTT; CDR3: CASSQSGDTEAFF
V: TRBV19; D: TRBD1; size: NA; J: TRBJ1-1; DNA: TGTGCCAGTAGTCGGGGACAGGCCGTAAATGAAGCTTTCTTT; CDR3: CASSRGQAVNEAFF
V: TRBV9; D: NA; size: NA; J: TRBJ1-1; DNA: TGTGCCAGCAGCGTAGAACAGAACACTGAAGCTTTCTTT; CDR3: CASSVEQNTEAFF
V: TRBV5-1; D: NA; size: NA; J: TRBJ2-7; DNA: TGCGCCAGCAGCTTCGGGGGGCTAAGCTCCTACGAGCAGTACTTC; CDR3: CASSFGGLSSYEQYF
V: TRBV6-5; D: TRBD1; size: medium-sized; J: TRBJ2-7; DNA: TGTGCCAGCACCCTTTCAACCCGACAGGGTAACGAGCAGTACTTC; CDR3: CASTLSTRQGNEQYF
V: TRBV6-6; D: TRBD2; size: few; J: TRBJ2-7; DNA: TGTGCCAGCAGCCCTGGACTAGCCCGCGAGCAGTACTTC; CDR3: CASSPGLAREQYF
V: TRBV30; D: NA; size: once; J: TRBJ1-4; DNA: TGTGCCTGGAGTAGCATTAGCGGAGGATCCGGCGTCGGTTATGAAAAACTGTTTTTT; CDR3: CAWSSISGGSGVGYEKLFF
V: TRBV10-3; D: TRBD2; size: NA; J: TRBJ2-1; DNA: TGTGCCATCAGTGAGACCCGACTAGCGGGGGGGCGTGAGCAGTTCTTC; CDR3: CAISETRLAGGREQFF
V: TRBV18; D: TRBD2; size: few; J: TRBJ2-7; DNA: TGTGCCAGCTCACCGCGCGGACTAGGAACCTACGAGCAGTACTTC; CDR3: CASSPRGLGTYEQYF
V: TRBV28; D: NA; size: NA; J: TRBJ1-1; DNA: TGTGCCAGCAGTTTGGAGTTAGGGCCGAGGGCTGAAGCTTTCTTT; CDR3: CASSLELGPRAEAFF